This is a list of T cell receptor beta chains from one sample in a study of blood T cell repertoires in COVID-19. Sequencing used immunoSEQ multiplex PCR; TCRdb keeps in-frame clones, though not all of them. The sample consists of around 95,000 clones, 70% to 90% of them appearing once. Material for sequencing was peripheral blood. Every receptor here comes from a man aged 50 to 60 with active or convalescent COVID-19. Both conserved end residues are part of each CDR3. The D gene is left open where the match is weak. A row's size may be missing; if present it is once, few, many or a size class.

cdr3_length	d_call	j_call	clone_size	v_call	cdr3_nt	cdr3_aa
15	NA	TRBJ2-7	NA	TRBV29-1	TGCAGTGGTATCGGGGTCCCCCCGCGAACCTACGAGCAGTACTTC	CSGIGVPPRTYEQYF
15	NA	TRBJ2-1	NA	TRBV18	TGTGCCAGCTCACCAAGCGTGGGAGGCCGCAATGAGCAGTTCTTC	CASSPSVGGRNEQFF
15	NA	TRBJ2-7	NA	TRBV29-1	TGCAGCGTTAAACGCAGGGCAGGGGGGACCTACGAGCAGTACTTC	CSVKRRAGGTYEQYF
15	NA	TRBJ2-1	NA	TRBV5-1	TGCGCCAGCAGGACTGCAGCCCACTCCTACAATGAGCAGTTCTTC	CASRTAAHSYNEQFF
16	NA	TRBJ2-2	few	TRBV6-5	TGTGCCAGCAGTTATTCTACAGGGGGGGACACCGGGGAGCTGTTTTTT	CASSYSTGGDTGELFF
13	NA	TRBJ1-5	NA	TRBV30	TGTGCCTGGAGTCCCGACAGAGATCAGCCCCAGCATTTT	CAWSPDRDQPQHF
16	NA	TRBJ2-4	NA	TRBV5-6	TGTGCCAGCAGCTCCCTCGGGGGATCGGCCAAAAACATTCAGTACTTC	CASSSLGGSAKNIQYF
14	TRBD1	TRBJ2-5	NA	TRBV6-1	TGTGCCAGCAGGAGGGGACAGATCCAAGAGACCCAGTACTTC	CASRRGQIQETQYF
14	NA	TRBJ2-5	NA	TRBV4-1	TGCGCCAGCAGCCAAGCACCGGGGTCGGAGACCCAGTACTTC	CASSQAPGSETQYF
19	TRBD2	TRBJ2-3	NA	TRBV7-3	TGTGCCAGCAGCTTAACGAAGGTAGCGGGAGTCCCTAGCACAGATACGCAGTATTTT	CASSLTKVAGVPSTDTQYF
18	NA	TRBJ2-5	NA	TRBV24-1	TGTGCCACCAGTGATTTAAGACCTGACCGGGACATCAAAGAGACCCAGTACTTC	CATSDLRPDRDIKETQYF
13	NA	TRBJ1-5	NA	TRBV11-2	TGTGCCAGCAGCTTAAGAGATAATCAGCCCCAGCATTTT	CASSLRDNQPQHF
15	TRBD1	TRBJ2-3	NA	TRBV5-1	TGCGCCAGCAGCTCCCGGGACAGTAGCACAGATACGCAGTATTTT	CASSSRDSSTDTQYF
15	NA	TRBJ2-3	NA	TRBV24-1	TGTGCCACCAGATCAACTCGACAGGTAACAGATACGCAGTATTTT	CATRSTRQVTDTQYF
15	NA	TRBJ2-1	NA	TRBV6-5	TGTGCCAGCAGTTACTCAGGGGTCAGGTACAATGAGCAGTTCTTC	CASSYSGVRYNEQFF
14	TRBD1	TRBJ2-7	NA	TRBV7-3	TGTGCCAGCAGCCCAAGGACAGGTTCCTACGAGCAGTACTTC	CASSPRTGSYEQYF
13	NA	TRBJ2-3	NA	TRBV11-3	TGTGCCAGCAGCTTAAGGGGACAAGATACGCAGTATTTT	CASSLRGQDTQYF
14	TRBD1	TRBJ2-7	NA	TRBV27	TGTGCCAGCAGATGGACAGGCCAGACCTACGAGCAGTACTTC	CASRWTGQTYEQYF
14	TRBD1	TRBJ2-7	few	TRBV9	TGTGCCAGCAGCGTAGAACAGGGGGCGGGCGAGCAGTACTTC	CASSVEQGAGEQYF
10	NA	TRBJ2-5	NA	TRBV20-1	TGCAGTGCCCGGGAGGAGACCCAGTACTTC	CSAREETQYF
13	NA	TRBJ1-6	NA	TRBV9	TGTGCCAGCAGCGTAAGGGGGAATTCACCCCTCCACTTT	CASSVRGNSPLHF
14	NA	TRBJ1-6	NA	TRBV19	TGTGCCAGTAAACTAGAAGGTTATAATTCACCCCTCCACTTT	CASKLEGYNSPLHF
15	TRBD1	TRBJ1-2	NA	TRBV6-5	TGTGCCAGCAGTTCCTTAGGACAGGGCTACTATGGCTACACCTTC	CASSSLGQGYYGYTF
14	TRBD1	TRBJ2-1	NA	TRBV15	TGTGCCACCAGCATCGGGACAGCTTACAATGAGCAGTTCTTC	CATSIGTAYNEQFF
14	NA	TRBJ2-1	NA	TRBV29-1	TGCAGCGGCTCCACGGCGGCCTCCTACAATGAGCAGTTCTTC	CSGSTAASYNEQFF
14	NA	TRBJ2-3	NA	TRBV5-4	TGTGCCAGCAACCCGGACATATTCACAGATACGCAGTATTTT	CASNPDIFTDTQYF
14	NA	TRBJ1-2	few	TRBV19	TGTGCCAGTAGAGATATAGGGGGAAACTATGGCTACACCTTC	CASRDIGGNYGYTF
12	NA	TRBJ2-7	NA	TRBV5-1	TGCGCCAGCAGCTGGCGGGACCACGAGCAGTACTTC	CASSWRDHEQYF
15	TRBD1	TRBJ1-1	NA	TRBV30	TGTGCCTGGAGTGCGATGGACAGGTTGCACACTGAAGCTTTCTTT	CAWSAMDRLHTEAFF
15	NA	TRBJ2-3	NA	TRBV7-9	TGTGCCAGCAGCCGGGCTAGCTCTAGCACAGATACGCAGTATTTT	CASSRASSSTDTQYF
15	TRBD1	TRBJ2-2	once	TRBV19	TGTGCCAGTAGTACACACAGGGGAAGGTCCGGGGAGCTGTTTTTT	CASSTHRGRSGELFF
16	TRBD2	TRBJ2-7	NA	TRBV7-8	TGTGCCAGCAGCTCACAGAGGACTAGTGGGACCTACGAGCAGTACTTC	CASSSQRTSGTYEQYF
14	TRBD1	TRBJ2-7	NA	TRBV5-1	TGCGCCAGCAGCTCCGGGACAGGGGGCCTAGAGCAGTACTTC	CASSSGTGGLEQYF
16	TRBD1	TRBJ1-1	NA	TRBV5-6	TGTGCCAGCAGCACGGACAGGGGCGAATGGAACACTGAAGCTTTCTTT	CASSTDRGEWNTEAFF
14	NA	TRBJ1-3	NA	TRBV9	TGTGCCAGCAGCGTAGACAGCTCTGGAAACACCATATATTTT	CASSVDSSGNTIYF
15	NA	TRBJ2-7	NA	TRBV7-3	TGTGCCAGCAGCCTCGTGGGAGCGGATCTCTACGAGCAGTACTTC	CASSLVGADLYEQYF
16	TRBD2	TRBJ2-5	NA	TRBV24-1	TGTGCCACCAGTGGCCCATTAGCGGGAGGGTCGGAGACCCAGTACTTC	CATSGPLAGGSETQYF
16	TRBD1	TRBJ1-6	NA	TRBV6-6	TGTGCCAGCAGTTACTCCGGGACAGGGCCTAATTCACCCCTCCACTTT	CASSYSGTGPNSPLHF
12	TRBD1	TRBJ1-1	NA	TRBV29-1	TGCAGCGGGGACAGGTTGAACACTGAAGCTTTCTTT	CSGDRLNTEAFF
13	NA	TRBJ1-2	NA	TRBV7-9	TGTGCCAGCAGCTTCGACAGCAACTATGGCTACACCTTC	CASSFDSNYGYTF
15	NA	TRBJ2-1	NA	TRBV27	TGTGCCAGCAGTTTAAGATGGGGCGCAGGCGGAGAGCAGTTCTTC	CASSLRWGAGGEQFF
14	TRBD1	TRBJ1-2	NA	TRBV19	TGTGCCAGTAGTCCGGACAGGGGTGGGGATGGCTACACCTTC	CASSPDRGGDGYTF
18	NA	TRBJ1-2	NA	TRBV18	TGTGCCAGCTCACCACTCAGCGGGGGGCAAGGAGCTAACTATGGCTACACCTTC	CASSPLSGGQGANYGYTF
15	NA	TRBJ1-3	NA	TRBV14	TGTGCCAGCAGCCAATCAATGGGCCCTGGAAACACCATATATTTT	CASSQSMGPGNTIYF
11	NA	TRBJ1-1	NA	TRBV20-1	TGCAGTGCTAGCCGGGACACCGAAGCTTTCTTT	CSASRDTEAFF
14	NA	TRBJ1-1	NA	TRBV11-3	TGTGCCAGCAGCTTATCCAGGGGCAACACTGAAGCTTTCTTT	CASSLSRGNTEAFF
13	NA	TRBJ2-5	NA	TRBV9	TGTGCCAGCAGCGTAAACGGACTAACGACCCAGTACTTC	CASSVNGLTTQYF
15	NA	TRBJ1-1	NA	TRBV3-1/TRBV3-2	TGTGCCAGCAGCCAAGAAGGACACCTGAACACTGAAGCTTTCTTT	CASSQEGHLNTEAFF
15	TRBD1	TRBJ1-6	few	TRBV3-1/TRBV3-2	TGTGCCAGCAGCCAAGATCTGGGACAGATTTCACCCCTCCACTTT	CASSQDLGQISPLHF
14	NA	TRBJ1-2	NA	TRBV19	TGTGCCAGTAGTATTCCGGCAGGCCGCTATGGCTACACCTTC	CASSIPAGRYGYTF
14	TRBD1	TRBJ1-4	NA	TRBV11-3	TGTGCCAGCAGCCCCGGACAGGGGAATGAAAAACTGTTTTTT	CASSPGQGNEKLFF
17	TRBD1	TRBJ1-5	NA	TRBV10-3	TGTGCCATCAGTGAGTCGGTGGGGACAGGCTCCAATCAGCCCCAGCATTTT	CAISESVGTGSNQPQHF
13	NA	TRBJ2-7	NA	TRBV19	TGTGCCAGTAGCCCCGACAGTTACTACGAGCAGTACTTC	CASSPDSYYEQYF
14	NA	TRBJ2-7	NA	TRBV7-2	TGTGCCAGCAGCTTCCCCCGGGACACGGACGAGCAGTACTTC	CASSFPRDTDEQYF
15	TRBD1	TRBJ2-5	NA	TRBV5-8	TGTGCCAGCAGCTGGGGGACAGCTCGACAAGAGACCCAGTACTTC	CASSWGTARQETQYF